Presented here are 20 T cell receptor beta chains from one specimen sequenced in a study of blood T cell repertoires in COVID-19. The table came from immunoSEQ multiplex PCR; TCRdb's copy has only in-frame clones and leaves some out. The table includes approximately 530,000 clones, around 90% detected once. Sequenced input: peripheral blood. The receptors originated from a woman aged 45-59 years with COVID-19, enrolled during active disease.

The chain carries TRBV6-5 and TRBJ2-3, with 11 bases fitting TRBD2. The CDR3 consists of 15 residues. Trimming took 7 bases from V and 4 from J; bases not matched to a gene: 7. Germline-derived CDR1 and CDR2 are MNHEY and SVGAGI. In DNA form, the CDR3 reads TGTGCCAGCACCCGACTAGCGGGGCAGGCAGATACGCAGTATTTT. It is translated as CASTRLAGQADTQYF.

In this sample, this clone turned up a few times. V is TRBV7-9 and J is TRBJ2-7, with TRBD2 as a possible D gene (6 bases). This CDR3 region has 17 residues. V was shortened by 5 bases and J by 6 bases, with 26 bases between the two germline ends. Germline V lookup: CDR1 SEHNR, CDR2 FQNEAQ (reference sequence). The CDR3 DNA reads TGTGCCAGCAGCCCCGCGTCCACCGGGCGGGAATGGGGCGAGCAGTACTTC. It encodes CASSPASTGREWGEQYF.

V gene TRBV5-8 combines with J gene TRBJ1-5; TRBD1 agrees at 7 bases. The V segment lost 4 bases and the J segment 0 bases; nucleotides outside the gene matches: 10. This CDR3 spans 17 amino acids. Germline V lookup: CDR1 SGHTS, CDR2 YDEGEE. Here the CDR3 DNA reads TGTGCCAGCAGCCCAGGACAGGTTTCTTATAGCAATCAGCCCCAGCATTTT. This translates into CASSPGQVSYSNQPQHF.

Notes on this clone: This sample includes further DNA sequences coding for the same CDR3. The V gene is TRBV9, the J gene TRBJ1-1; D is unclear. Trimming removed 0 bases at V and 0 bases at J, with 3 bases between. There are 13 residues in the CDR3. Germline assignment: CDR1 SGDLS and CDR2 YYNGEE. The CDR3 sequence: CASSVGMNTEAFF. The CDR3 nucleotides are TGTGCCAGCAGCGTAGGTATGAACACTGAAGCTTTCTTT.

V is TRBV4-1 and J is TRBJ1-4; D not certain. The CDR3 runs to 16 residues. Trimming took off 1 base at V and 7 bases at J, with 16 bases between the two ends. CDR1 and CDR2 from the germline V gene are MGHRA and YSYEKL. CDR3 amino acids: CASSQASYASSEKLFF. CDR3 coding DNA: TGCGCCAGCAGCCAAGCCTCGTATGCGAGTAGTGAAAAACTGTTTTTT.

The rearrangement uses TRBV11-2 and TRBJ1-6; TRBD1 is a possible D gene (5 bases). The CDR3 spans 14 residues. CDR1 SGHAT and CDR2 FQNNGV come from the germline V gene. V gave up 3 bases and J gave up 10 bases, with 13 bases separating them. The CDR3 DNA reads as TGTGCCAGCAGCTTCCTCCCAGGGAAATCACCCCTCCACTTT. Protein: CASSFLPGKSPLHF. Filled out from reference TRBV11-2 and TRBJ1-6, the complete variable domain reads EAGVAQSPRYKIIEKRQSVAFWCNPISGHATLYWYQQILGQGPKLLIQFQNNGVVDDSQLPKDRFSAERLKGVDSTLKIQPAKLEDSAVYLCASSFLPGKSPLHFGNGTRLTVT.

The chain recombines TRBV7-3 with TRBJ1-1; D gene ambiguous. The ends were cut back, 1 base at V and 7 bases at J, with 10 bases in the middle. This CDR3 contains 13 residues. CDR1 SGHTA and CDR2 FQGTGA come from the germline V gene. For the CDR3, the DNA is TGTGCCAGCAGCTTAAAGCCCGGACTTGAAGCTTTCTTT. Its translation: CASSLKPGLEAFF.

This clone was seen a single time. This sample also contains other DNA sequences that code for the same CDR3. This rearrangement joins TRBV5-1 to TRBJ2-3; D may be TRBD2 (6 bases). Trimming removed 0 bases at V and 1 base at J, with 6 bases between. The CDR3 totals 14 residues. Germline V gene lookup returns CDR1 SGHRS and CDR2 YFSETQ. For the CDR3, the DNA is TGCGCCAGCAGCTTGGTAGCGGGCACAGATACGCAGTATTTT. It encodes CASSLVAGTDTQYF. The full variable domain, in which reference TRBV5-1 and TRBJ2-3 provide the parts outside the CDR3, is KAGVTQTPRYLIKTRGQQVTLSCSPISGHRSVSWYQQTPGQGLQFLFEYFSETQRNKGNFPGRFSGRQFSNSRSEMNVSTLELGDSALYLCASSLVAGTDTQYFGPGTRLTVL.

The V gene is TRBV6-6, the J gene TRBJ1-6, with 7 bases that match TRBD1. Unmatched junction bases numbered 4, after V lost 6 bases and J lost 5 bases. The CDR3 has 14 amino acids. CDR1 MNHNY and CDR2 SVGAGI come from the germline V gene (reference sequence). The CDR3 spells CASSTDRDNSPLHF. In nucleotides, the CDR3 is TGTGCCAGCAGCACCGACAGGGATAATTCACCCCTCCACTTT.

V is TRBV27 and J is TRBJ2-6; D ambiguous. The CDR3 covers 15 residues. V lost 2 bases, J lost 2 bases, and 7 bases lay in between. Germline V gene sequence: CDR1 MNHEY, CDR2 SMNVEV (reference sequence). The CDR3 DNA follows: TGTGCCAGCAGTTTAGGTCTACCTGGGGCCAACGTCCTGACTTTC. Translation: CASSLGLPGANVLTF.

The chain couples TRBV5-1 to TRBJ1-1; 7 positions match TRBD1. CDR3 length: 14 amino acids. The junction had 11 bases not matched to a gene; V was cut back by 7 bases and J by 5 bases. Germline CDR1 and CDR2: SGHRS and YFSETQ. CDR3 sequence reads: CASGSLTGETEAFF. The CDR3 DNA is TGCGCCAGCGGGAGCCTAACAGGGGAAACTGAAGCTTTCTTT.

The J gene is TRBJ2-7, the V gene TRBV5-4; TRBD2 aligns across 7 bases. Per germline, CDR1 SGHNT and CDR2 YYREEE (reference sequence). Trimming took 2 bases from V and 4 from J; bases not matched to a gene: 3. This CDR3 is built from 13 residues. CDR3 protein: CASSFQREYEQYF. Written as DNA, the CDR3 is TGTGCCAGCAGCTTTCAGCGGGAATACGAGCAGTACTTC.

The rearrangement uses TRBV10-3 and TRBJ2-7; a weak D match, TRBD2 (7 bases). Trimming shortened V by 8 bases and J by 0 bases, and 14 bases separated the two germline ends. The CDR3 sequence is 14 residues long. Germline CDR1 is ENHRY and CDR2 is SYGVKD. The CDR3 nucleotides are TGTGCCATCGGGGAGGGGGTACCCTCCTACGAGCAGTACTTC. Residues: CAIGEGVPSYEQYF.

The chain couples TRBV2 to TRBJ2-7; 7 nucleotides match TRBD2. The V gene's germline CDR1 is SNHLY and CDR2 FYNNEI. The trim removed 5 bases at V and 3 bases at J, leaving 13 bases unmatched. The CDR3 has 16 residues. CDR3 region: CASSLASSGAFYEQYF. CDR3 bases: TGTGCCAGCAGTTTAGCCTCTAGCGGCGCTTTCTACGAGCAGTACTTC.

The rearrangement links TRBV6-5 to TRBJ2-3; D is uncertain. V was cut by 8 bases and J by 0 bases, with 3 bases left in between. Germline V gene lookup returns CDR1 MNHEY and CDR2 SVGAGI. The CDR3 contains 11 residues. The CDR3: CASHSTDTQYF. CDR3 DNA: TGTGCCAGCCATAGCACAGATACGCAGTATTTT.

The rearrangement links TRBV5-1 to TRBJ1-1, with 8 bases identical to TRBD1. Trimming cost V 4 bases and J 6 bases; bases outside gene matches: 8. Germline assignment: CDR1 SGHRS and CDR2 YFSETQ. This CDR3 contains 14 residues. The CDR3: CASSPTGGSSEAFF. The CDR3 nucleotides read TGCGCCAGCAGCCCAACAGGGGGTTCCTCTGAAGCTTTCTTT.

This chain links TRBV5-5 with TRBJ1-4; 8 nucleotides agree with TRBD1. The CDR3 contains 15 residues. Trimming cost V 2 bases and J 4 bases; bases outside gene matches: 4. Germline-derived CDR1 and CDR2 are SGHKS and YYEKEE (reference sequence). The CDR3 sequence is CASSFQGASNEKLFF. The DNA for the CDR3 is TGTGCCAGCAGCTTTCAGGGGGCGAGTAATGAAAAACTGTTTTTT. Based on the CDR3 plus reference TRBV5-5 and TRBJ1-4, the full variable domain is DAGVTQSPTHLIKTRGQQVTLRCSPISGHKSVSWYQQVLGQGPQFIFQYYEKEERGRGNFPDRFSARQFPNYSSELNVNALLLGDSALYLCASSFQGASNEKLFFGSGTQLSVL.

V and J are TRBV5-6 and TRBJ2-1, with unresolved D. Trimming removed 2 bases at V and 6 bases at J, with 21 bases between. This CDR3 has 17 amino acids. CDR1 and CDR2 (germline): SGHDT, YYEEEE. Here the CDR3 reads CASSLVKTGRPANEQFF. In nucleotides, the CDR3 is TGTGCCAGCAGCTTAGTCAAAACCGGCAGGCCCGCCAATGAGCAGTTCTTC.

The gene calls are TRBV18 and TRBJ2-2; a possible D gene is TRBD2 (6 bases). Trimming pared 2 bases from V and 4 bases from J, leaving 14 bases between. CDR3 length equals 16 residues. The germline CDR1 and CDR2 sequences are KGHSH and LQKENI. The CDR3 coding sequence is TGTGCCAGCTCACCAACGGGGGTCATGGGCACCGGGGAGCTGTTTTTT. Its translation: CASSPTGVMGTGELFF.

The CDR3 DNA reads as TGTGCCAGCAGCCAAGATGCTAGCGGGGTCAGCTCCTACAATGAGCAGTTCTTC. Translation gives CASSQDASGVSSYNEQFF. The chain is built from TRBV3-1 (or the pseudogene TRBV3-2) and TRBJ2-1; 9 bases are shared with TRBD2. The CDR3 is 18 amino acids. Germline trimming cut 0 bases from V and 0 bases from J; bases unmatched to any gene: 6. From germline, CDR1 is LGHDT and CDR2 YNNKEL (reference sequence).